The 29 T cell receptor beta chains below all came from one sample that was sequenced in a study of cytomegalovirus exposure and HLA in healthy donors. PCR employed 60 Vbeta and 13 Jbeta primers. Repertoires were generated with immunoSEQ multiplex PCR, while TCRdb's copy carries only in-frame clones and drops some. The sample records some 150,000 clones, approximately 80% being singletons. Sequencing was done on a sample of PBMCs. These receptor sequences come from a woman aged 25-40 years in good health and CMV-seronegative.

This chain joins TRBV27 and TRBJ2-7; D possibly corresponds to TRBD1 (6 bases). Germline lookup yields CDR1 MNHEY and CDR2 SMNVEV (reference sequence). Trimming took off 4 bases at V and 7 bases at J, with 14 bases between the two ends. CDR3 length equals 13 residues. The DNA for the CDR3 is TGTGCCAGCAGTTCAGTGACAGGATGGGAGCAGTACTTC. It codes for CASSSVTGWEQYF.

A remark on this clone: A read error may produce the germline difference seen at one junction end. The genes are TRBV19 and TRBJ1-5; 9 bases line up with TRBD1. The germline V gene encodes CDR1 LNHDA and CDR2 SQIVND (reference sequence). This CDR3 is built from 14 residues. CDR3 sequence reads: CASSVDRGYQPQHF. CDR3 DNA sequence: TGTGCCAGTAGTGTAGACAGGGGGTATCAGCCCCAGCATTTT. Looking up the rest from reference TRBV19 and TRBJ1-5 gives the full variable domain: DGGITQSPKYLFRKEGQNVTLSCEQNLNHDAMYWYRQDPGQGLRLIYYSQIVNDFQKGDIAEGYSVSREKKESFPLTVTSAQKNPTAFYLCASSVDRGYQPQHFGDGTRLSIL.

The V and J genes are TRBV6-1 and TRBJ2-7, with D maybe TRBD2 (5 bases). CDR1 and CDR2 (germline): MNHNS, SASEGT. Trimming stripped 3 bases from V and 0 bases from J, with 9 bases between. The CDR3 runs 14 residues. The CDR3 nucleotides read TGTGCCAGCAGTGAGGGGAGAAGCTCCTACGAGCAGTACTTC. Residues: CASSEGRSSYEQYF.

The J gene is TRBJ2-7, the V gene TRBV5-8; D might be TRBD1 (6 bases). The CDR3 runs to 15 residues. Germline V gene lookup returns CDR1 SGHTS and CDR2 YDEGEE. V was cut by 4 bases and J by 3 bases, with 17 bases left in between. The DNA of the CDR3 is TGTGCCAGCAGCCTGAACCGGGACACAGTCTACGAGCAGTACTTC. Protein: CASSLNRDTVYEQYF.

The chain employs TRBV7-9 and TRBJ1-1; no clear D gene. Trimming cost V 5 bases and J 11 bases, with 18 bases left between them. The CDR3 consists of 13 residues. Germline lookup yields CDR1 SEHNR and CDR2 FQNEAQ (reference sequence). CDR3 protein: CASSRTDGGYAFF. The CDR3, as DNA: TGTGCCAGCAGCCGAACAGACGGCGGGTATGCTTTCTTT.

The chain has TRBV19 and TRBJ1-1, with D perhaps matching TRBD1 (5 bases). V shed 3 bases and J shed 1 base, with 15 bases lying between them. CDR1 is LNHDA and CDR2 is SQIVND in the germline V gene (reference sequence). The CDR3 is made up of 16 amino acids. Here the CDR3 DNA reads TGTGCCAGTAGTATGCCCTCGCGACAGAGGAACACTGAAGCTTTCTTT. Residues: CASSMPSRQRNTEAFF.

In DNA, the CDR3 is TGTGCCAGCAGTTTTGGTTTAGATCAGCCCCAGCATTTT. It yields the protein CASSFGLDQPQHF. The rearrangement links TRBV27 to TRBJ1-5; D remains ambiguous. This CDR3 contains 13 residues. The germline V gene encodes CDR1 MNHEY and CDR2 SMNVEV (reference sequence). Trimming left V 3 bases short and J 5 bases short, with 8 bases between.

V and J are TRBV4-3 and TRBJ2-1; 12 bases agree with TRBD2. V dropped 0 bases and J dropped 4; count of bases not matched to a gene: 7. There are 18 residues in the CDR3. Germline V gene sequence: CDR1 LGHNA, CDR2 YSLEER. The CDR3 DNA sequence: TGCGCCAGCAGCCAAGATGCCGCGGGACTAGCGGGTTACAATGAGCAGTTCTTC. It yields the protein CASSQDAAGLAGYNEQFF.

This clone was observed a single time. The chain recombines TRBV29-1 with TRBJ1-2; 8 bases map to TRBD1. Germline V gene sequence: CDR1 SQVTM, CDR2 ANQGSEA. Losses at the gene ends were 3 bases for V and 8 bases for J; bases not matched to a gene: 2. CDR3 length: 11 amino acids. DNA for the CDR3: TGCAGCGTTGATCGACAGGGGGGCTACACCTTC. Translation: CSVDRQGGYTF.

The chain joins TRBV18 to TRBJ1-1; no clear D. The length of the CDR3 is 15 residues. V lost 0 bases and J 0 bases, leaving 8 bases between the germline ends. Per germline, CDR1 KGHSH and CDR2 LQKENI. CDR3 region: CASSPPLALNTEAFF. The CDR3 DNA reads TGTGCCAGCTCACCACCGTTGGCCTTGAACACTGAAGCTTTCTTT.

CDR3 sequence (DNA): TGTGCCAGTGGACACTCCTACGAGCAGTACTTC. Translation gives CASGHSYEQYF. This chain joins TRBV6-6 and TRBJ2-7; tentatively, D is TRBD1 (5 bases). V was shortened by 9 bases and J by 0 bases, with 6 bases between the two germline ends. This CDR3 contains 11 residues. Germline CDR1 and CDR2: MNHNY and SVGAGI (reference sequence).

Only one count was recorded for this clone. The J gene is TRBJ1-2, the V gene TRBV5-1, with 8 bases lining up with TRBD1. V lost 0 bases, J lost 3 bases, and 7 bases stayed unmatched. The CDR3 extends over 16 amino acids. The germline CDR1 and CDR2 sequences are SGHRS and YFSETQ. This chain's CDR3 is CASSLDYGQGDYGYTF. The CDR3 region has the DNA TGCGCCAGCAGCTTGGATTATGGACAGGGAGACTATGGCTACACCTTC. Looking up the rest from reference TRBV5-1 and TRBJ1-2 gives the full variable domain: KAGVTQTPRYLIKTRGQQVTLSCSPISGHRSVSWYQQTPGQGLQFLFEYFSETQRNKGNFPGRFSGRQFSNSRSEMNVSTLELGDSALYLCASSLDYGQGDYGYTFGSGTRLTVV.

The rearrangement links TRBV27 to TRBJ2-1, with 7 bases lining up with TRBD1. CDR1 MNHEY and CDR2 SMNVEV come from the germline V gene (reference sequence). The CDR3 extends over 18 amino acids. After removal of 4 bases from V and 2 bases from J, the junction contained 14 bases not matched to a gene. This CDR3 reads CASSSTPGGQKTYNEQFF. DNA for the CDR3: TGTGCCAGCAGTTCCACCCCTGGGGGACAGAAGACCTACAATGAGCAGTTCTTC.

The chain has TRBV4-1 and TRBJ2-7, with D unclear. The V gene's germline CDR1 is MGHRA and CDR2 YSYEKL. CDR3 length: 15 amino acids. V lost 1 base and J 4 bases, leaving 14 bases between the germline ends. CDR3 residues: CASSQGSGSSYEQYF. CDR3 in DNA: TGCGCCAGCAGCCAAGGGTCAGGCTCCTCATACGAGCAGTACTTC.

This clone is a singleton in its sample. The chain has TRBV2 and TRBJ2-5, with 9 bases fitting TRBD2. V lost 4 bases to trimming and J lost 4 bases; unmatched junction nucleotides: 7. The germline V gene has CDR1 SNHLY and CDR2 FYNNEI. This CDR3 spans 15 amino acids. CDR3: CASSVRGGALETQYF. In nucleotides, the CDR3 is TGTGCCAGCAGTGTCCGCGGGGGGGCGTTAGAGACCCAGTACTTC.

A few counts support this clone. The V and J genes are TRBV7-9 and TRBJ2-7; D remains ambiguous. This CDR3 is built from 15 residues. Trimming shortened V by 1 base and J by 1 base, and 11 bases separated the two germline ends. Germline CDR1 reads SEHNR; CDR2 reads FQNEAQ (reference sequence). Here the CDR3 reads CASSLGGVRSYEQYF. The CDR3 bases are TGTGCCAGCAGCTTAGGCGGTGTGAGGTCCTACGAGCAGTACTTC.

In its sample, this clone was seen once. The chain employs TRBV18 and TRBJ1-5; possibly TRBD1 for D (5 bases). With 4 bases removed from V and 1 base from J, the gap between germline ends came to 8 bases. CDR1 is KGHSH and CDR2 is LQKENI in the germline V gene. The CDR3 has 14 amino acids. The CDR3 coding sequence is TGTGCCAGCTCACAGGGGCAAAGCAATCAGCCCCAGCATTTT. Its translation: CASSQGQSNQPQHF.

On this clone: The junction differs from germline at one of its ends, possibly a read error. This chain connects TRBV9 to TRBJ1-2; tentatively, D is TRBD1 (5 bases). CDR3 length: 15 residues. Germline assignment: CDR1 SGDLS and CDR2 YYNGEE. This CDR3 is CASSVAKGPPYGYPF. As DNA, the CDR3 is TGTGCCAGCAGCGTAGCTAAGGGGCCCCCCTATGGCTACCCCTTC.

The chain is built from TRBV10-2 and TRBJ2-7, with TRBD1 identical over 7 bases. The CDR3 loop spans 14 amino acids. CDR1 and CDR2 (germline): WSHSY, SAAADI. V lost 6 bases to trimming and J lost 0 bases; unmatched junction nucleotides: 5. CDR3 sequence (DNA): TGCGCCAGCAGAAGACAGGGCAGCTCCTACGAGCAGTACTTC. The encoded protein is CASRRQGSSYEQYF.

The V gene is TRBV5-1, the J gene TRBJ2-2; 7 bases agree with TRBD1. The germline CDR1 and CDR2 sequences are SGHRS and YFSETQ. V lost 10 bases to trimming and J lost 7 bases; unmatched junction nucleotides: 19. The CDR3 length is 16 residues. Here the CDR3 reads CAPPAPSGTDNGELFF. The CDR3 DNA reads TGCGCCCCTCCCGCCCCCTCCGGGACAGATAACGGGGAGCTGTTTTTT.

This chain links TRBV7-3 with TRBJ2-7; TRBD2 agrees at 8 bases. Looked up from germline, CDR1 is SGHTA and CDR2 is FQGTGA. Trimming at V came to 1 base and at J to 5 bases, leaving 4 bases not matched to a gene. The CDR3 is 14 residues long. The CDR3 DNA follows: TGTGCCAGCAGCTTAAACGGGAGGGCGGACGAGCAGTACTTC. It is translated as CASSLNGRADEQYF.

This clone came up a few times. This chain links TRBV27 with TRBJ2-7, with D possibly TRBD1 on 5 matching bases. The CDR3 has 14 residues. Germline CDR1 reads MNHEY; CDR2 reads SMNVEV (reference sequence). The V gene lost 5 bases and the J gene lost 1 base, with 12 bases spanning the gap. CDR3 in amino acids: CASSSAPGSYEQYF. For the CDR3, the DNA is TGTGCCAGCAGTAGCGCCCCAGGGTCCTACGAGCAGTACTTC.

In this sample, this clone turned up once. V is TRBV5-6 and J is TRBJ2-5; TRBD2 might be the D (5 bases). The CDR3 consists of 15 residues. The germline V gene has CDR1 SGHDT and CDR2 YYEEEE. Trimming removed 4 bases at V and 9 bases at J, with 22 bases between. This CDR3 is CASSGDRGSPEPQYF. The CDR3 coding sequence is TGTGCCAGCAGCGGAGATCGAGGGTCTCCGGAGCCCCAGTACTTC. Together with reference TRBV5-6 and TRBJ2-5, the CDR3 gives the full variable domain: DAGVTQSPTHLIKTRGQQVTLRCSPKSGHDTVSWYQQALGQGPQFIFQYYEEEERQRGNFPDRFSGHQFPNYSSELNVNALLLGDSALYLCASSGDRGSPEPQYFGPGTRLLVL.

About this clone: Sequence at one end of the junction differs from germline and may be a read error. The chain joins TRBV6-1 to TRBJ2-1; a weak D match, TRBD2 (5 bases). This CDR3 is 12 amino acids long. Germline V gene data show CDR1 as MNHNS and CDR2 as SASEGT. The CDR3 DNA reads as TGCTCTTCTACATCGGCGGGCAATGAGCAGTTCTTC. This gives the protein CSSTSAGNEQFF.

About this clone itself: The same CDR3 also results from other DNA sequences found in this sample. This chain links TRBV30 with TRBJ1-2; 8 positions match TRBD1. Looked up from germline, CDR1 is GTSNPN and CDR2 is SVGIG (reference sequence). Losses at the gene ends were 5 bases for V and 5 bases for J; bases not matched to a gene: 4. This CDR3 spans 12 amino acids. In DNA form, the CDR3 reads TGTGCCTGGTCAGGGGGCGGGTATGGCTACACCTTC. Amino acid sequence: CAWSGGGYGYTF. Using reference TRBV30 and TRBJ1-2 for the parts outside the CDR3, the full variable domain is SQTIHQWPATLVQPVGSPLSLECTVEGTSNPNLYWYRQAAGRGLQLLFYSVGIGQISSEVPQNLSASRPQDRQFILSSKKLLLSDSGFYLCAWSGGGYGYTFGSGTRLTVV.

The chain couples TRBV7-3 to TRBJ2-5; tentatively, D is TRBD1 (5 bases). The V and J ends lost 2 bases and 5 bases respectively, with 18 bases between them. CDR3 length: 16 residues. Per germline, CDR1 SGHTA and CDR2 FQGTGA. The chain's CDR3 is CASSLSGFRREETQYF. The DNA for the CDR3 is TGTGCCAGCAGCTTATCAGGGTTCAGGAGAGAGGAGACCCAGTACTTC. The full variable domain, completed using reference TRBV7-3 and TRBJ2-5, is GAGVSQTPSNKVTEKGKYVELRCDPISGHTALYWYRQSLGQGPEFLIYFQGTGAADDSGLPNDRFFAVRPEGSVSTLKIQRTERGDSAVYLCASSLSGFRREETQYFGPGTRLLVL.

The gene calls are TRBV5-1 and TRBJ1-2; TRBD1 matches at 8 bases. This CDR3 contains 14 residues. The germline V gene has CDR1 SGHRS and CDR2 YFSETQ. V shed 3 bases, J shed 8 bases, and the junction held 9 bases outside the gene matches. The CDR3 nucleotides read TGCGCCAGCAGCTCCGGGTCAGGGGGCTTCGGCTACACCTTC. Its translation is CASSSGSGGFGYTF.

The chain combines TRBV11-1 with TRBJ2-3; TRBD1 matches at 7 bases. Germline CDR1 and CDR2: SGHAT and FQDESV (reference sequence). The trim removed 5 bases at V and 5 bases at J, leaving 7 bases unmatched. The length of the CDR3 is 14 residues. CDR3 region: CASSREGAGDTQYF. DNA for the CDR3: TGTGCCAGCAGCCGTGAGGGGGCGGGAGATACGCAGTATTTT.

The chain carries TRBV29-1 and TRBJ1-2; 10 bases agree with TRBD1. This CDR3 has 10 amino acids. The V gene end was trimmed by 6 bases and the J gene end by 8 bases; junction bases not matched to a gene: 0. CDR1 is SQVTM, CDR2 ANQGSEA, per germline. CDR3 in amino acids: CSVTGGGYTF. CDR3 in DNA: TGCAGCGTGACAGGGGGCGGCTACACCTTC.